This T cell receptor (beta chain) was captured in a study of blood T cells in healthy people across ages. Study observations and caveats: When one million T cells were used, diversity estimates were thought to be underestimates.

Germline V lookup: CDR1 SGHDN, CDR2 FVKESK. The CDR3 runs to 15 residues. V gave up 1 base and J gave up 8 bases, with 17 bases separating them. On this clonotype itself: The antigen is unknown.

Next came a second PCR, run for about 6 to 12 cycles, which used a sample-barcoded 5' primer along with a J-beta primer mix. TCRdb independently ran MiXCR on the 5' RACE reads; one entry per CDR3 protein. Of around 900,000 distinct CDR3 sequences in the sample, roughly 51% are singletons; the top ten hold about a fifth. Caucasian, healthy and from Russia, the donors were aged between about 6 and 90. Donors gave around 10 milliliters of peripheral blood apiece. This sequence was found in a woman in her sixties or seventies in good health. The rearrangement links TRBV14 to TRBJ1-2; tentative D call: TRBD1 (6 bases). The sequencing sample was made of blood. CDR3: CASSQVTGTGRGYTF. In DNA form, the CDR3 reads TGTGCCAGCAGCCAAGTGACAGGAACCGGCCGGGGCTACACCTTC.